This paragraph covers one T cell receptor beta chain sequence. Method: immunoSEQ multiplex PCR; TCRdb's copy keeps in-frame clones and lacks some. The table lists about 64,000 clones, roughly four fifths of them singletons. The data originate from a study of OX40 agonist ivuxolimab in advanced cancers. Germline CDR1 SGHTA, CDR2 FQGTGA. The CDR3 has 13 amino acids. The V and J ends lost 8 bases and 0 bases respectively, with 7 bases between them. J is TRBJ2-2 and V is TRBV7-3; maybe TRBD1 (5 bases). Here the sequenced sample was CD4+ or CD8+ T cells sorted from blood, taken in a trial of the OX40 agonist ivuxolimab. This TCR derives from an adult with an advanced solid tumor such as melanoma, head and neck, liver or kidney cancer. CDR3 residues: CASQGPNTGELFF. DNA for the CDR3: TGTGCCAGCCAGGGCCCGAACACCGGGGAGCTGTTTTTT.